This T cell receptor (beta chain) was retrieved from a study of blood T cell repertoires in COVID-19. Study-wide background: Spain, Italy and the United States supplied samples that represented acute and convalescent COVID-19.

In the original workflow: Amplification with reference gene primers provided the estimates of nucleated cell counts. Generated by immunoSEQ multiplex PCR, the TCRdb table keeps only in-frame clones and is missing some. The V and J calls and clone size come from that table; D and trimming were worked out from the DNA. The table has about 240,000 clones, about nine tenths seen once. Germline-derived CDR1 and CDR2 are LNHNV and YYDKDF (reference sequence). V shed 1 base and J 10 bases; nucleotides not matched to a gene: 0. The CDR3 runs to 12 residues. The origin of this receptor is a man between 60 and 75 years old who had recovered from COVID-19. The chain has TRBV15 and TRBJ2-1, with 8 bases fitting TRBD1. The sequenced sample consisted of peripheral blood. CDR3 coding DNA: TGTGCCACCAGCAGAGCAGGGGGCGAGCAGTTCTTC. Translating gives CATSRAGGEQFF.